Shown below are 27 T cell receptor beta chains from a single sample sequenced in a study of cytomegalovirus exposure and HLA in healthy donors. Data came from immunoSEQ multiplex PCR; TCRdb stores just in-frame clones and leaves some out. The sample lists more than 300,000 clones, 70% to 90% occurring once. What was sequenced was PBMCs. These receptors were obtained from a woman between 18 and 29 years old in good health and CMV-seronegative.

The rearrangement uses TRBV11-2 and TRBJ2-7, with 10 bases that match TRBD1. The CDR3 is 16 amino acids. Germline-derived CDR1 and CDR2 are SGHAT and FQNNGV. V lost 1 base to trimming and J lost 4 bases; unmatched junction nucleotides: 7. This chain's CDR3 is CASSLVDRGPWYEQYF. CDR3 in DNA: TGTGCCAGCAGCTTAGTAGACAGGGGGCCTTGGTACGAGCAGTACTTC.

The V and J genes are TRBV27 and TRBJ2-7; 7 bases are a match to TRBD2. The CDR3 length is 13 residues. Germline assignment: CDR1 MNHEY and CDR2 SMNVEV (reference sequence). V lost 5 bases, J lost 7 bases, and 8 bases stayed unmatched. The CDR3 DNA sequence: TGTGCCAGCAGTAGGCGGGAGAGGGATGAGCAGTACTTC. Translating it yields CASSRRERDEQYF.

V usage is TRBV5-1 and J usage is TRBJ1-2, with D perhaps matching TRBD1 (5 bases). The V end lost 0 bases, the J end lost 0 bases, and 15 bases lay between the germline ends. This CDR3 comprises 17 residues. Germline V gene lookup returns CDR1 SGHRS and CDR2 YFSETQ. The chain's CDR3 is CASSLDGDRPTNYGYTF. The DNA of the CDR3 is TGCGCCAGCAGCTTGGATGGTGACAGACCCACTAACTATGGCTACACCTTC.

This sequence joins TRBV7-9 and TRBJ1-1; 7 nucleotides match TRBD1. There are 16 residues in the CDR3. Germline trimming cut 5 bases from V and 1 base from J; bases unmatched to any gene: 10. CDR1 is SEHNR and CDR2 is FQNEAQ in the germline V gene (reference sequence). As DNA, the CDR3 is TGTGCCAGCAGCCCAGGGGACAGCCAAGAGAACACTGAAGCTTTCTTT. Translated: CASSPGDSQENTEAFF.

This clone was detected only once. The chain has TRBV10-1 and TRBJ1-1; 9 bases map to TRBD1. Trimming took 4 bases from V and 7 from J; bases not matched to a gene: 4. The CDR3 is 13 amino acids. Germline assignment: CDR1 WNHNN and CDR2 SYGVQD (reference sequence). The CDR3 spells CASSADRGGEAFF. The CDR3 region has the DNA TGCGCCAGCAGTGCCGACAGGGGGGGTGAAGCTTTCTTT.

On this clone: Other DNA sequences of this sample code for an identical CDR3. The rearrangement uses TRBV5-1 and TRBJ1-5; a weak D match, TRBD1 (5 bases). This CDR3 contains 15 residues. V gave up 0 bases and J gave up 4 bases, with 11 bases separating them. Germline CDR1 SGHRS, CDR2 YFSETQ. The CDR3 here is CASSLVPGSNQPQHF. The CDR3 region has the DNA TGCGCCAGCAGCTTGGTCCCAGGGTCTAATCAGCCCCAGCATTTT.

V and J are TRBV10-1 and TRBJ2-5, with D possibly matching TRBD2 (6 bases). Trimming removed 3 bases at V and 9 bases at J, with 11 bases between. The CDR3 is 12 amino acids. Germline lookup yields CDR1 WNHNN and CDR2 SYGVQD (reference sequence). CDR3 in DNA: TGCGCCAGCAGTGAATCTAGGGAGGCCCAGTACTTC. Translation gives CASSESREAQYF.

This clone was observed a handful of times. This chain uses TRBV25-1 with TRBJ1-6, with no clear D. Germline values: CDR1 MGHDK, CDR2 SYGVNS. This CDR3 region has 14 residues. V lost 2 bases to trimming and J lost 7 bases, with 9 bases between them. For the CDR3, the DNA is TGTGCCAGCAGTGAAGAGGGCCCAAATTCACCCCTCCACTTT. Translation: CASSEEGPNSPLHF.

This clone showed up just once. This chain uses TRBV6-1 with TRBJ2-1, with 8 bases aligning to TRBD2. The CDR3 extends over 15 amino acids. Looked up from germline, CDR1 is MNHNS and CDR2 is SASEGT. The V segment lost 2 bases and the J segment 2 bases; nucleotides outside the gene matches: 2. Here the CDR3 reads CASSEPGLAYNEQFF. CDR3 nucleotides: TGTGCCAGCAGTGAACCGGGACTAGCCTACAATGAGCAGTTCTTC.

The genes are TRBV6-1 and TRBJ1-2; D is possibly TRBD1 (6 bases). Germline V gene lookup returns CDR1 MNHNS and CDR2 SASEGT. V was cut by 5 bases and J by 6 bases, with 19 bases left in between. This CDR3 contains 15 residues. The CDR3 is CASSHRGGGTDGYTF. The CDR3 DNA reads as TGTGCCAGCAGTCATCGGGGGGGCGGAACCGATGGCTACACCTTC.

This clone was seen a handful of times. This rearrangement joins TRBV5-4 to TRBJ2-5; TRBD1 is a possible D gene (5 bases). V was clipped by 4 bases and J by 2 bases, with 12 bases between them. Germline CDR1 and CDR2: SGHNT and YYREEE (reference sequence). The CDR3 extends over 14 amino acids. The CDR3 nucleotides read TGTGCCAGCAGCCCCCAGGGTCCACAAGAGACCCAGTACTTC. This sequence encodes CASSPQGPQETQYF.

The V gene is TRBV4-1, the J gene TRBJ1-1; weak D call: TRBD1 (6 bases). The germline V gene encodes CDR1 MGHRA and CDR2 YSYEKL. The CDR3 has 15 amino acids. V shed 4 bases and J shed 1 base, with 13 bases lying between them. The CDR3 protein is CASSLSTGRNTEAFF. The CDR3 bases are TGCGCCAGCAGCCTCTCGACAGGCCGGAACACTGAAGCTTTCTTT.

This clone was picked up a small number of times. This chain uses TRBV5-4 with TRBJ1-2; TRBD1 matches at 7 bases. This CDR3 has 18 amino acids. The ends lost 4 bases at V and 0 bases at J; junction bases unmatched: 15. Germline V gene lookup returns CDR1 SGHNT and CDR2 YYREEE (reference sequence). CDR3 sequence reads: CASSLGLTGTASNYGYTF. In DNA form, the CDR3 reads TGTGCCAGCAGCCTTGGATTAACGGGGACAGCCTCTAACTATGGCTACACCTTC.

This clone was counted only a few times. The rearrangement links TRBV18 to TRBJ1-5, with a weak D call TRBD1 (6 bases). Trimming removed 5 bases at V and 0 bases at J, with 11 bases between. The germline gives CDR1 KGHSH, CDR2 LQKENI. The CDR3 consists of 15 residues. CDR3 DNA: TGTGCCAGCTCAACGGGACACCATAGCAATCAGCCCCAGCATTTT. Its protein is CASSTGHHSNQPQHF.

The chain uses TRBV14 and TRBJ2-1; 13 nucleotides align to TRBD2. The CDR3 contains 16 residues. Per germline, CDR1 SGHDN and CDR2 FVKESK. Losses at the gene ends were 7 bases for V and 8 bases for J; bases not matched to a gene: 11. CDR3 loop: CASTSQLAGGKHEQFF. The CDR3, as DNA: TGTGCCAGCACCAGCCAACTAGCGGGGGGGAAACATGAGCAGTTCTTC.

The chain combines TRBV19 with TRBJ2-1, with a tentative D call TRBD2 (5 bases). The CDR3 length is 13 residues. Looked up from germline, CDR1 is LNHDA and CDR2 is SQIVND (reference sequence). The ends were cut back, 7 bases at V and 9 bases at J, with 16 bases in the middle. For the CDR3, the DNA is TGTGCCAGTAACGGCGGCGGAGGCGGTGAGCAGTTCTTC. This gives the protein CASNGGGGGEQFF.

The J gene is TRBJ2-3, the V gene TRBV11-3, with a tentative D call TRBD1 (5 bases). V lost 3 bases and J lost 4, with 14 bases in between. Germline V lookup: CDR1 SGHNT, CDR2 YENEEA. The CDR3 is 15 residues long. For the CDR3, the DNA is TGTGCCAGCAGCTTCTCGGGTCAGGGCGCAGATACGCAGTATTTT. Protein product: CASSFSGQGADTQYF. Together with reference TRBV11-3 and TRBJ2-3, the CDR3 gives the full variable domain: EAGVVQSPRYKIIEKKQPVAFWCNPISGHNTLYWYLQNLGQGPELLIRYENEEAVDDSQLPKDRFSAERLKGVDSTLKIQPAELGDSAVYLCASSFSGQGADTQYFGPGTRLTVL.

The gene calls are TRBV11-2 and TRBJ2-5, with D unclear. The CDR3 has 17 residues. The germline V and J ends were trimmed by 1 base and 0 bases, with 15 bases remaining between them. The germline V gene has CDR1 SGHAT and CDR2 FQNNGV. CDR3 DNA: TGTGCCAGCAGCTTAGGGAAGGCTATCGGGTACCAAGAGACCCAGTACTTC. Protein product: CASSLGKAIGYQETQYF.

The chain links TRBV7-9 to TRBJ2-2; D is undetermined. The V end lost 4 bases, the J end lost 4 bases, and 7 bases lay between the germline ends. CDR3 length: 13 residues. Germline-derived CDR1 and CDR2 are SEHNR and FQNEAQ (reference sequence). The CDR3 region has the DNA TGTGCCAGCAGCTCCCTTGTCACCGGGGAGCTGTTTTTT. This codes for CASSSLVTGELFF.

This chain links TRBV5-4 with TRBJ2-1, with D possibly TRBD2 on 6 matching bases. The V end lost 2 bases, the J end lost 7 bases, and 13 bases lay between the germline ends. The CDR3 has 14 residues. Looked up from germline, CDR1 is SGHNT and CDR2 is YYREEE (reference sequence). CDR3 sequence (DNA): TGTGCCAGCAGCTTCGGGGGAATCGGGAATGAGCAGTTCTTC. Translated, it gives CASSFGGIGNEQFF.

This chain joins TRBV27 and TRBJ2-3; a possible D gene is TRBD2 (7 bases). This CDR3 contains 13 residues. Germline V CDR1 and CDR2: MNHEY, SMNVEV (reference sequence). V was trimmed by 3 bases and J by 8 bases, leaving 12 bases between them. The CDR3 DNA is TGTGCCAGCAGTTTCTCGGGGGGCGGTACGCAGTATTTT. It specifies CASSFSGGGTQYF.

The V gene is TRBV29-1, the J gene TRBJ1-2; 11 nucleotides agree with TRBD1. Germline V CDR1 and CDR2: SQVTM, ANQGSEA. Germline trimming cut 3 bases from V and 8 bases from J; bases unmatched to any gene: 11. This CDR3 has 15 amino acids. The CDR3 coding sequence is TGCAGCGTTGACCCCAGGACAGGGGGCTTATGGGGCTACACCTTC. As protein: CSVDPRTGGLWGYTF.

The CDR3 nucleotides are TGTGCCAGCTCACGCGGGGTAGAGACCCAGTACTTC. Protein: CASSRGVETQYF. This sequence joins TRBV18 and TRBJ2-5; possibly TRBD2 for D (6 bases). The CDR3 length is 12 residues. Per the germline V gene, CDR1 is KGHSH and CDR2 is LQKENI. V shed 4 bases and J shed 4 bases, with 7 bases lying between them.

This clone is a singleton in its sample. CDR3 amino acids: CASSRNSGGAAGELFF. CDR3 nucleotides: TGTGCCAGCAGCCGCAATAGTGGGGGCGCAGCCGGGGAGCTGTTTTTT. The chain couples TRBV9 to TRBJ2-2; a possible D gene is TRBD1 (6 bases). The CDR3 is 16 amino acids. Germline V CDR1 and CDR2: SGDLS, YYNGEE. Trimming removed 4 bases from V and 6 bases from J, with 19 bases in between.

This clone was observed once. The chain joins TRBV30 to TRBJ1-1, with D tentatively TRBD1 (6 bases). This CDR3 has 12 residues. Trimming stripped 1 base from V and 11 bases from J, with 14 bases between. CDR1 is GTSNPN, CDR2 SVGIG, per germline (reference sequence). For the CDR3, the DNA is TGTGCCTGGAGTGACGGGGGGCGTCGGGCTTTCTTT. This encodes CAWSDGGRRAFF. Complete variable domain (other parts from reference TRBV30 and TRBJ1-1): SQTIHQWPATLVQPVGSPLSLECTVEGTSNPNLYWYRQAAGRGLQLLFYSVGIGQISSEVPQNLSASRPQDRQFILSSKKLLLSDSGFYLCAWSDGGRRAFFGQGTRLTVV.

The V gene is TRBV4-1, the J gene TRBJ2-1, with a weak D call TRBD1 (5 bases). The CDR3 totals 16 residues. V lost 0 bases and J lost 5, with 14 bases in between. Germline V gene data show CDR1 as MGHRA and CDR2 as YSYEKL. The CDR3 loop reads CASSQDPVGLNNEQFF. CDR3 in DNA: TGCGCCAGCAGCCAAGATCCTGTGGGGCTGAACAATGAGCAGTTCTTC.

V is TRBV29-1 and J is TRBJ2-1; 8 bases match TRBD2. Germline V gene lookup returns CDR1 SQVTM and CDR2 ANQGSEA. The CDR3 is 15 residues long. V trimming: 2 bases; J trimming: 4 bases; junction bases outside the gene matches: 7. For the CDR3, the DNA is TGCAGCGTTGAAATCACGGGGGGGAGATACAATGAGCAGTTCTTC. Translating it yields CSVEITGGRYNEQFF.